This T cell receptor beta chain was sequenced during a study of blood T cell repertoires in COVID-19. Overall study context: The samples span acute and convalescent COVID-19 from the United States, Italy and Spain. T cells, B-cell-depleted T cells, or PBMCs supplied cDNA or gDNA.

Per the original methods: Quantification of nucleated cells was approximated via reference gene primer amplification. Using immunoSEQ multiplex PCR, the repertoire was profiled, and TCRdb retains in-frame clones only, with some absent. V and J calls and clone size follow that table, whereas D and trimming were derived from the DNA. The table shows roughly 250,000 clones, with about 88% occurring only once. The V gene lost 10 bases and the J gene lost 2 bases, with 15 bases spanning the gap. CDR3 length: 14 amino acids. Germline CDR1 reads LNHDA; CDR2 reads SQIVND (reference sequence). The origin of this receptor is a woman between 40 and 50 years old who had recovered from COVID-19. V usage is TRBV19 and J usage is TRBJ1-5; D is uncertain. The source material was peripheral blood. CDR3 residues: CATSGVARNQPQHF. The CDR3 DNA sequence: TGTGCCACCTCCGGGGTCGCTCGCAATCAGCCCCAGCATTTT.